This is a list of T cell receptor beta chains from one sample in a study of blood T cell repertoires in COVID-19. Libraries were prepared by immunoSEQ multiplex PCR; TCRdb keeps only in-frame clonotypes and omits some of them. The sample consists of 150,000 to 200,000 clones, about 85% of them appearing once. Material for sequencing was peripheral blood. These receptors all come from a middle-aged woman with COVID-19, enrolled during active disease. The CDR3 runs from the conserved cysteine through the conserved F or W. The D gene is left open where the match is weak. Clone sizes are given selectively: once, few, many, or a class where the clone is expanded.

J gene,CDR3 length,D gene,clone size,V gene,CDR3 protein,CDR3 DNA
TRBJ1-2,13,NA,many,TRBV10-3,CAISGGQNYGYTF,TGTGCCATCAGTGGGGGACAAAACTATGGCTACACCTTC
TRBJ1-5,16,NA,NA,TRBV6-9,CASSYNYRDDNQPQHF,TGTGCCAGCAGTTATAACTACAGGGATGACAATCAGCCCCAGCATTTT
TRBJ2-7,16,NA,NA,TRBV20-1,CSASLGRGQGGSEQYF,TGCAGTGCTAGTCTCGGGAGGGGACAGGGTGGGAGCGAGCAGTACTTC
TRBJ2-3,22,TRBD1,NA,TRBV7-3,CASTPMYRWGQDLGPSTDTQYF,TGTGCCAGCACCCCAATGTATCGGTGGGGACAGGACTTAGGACCTAGCACAGATACGCAGTATTTT
TRBJ2-2,18,NA,NA,TRBV27,CASSLSWSLSGSRGELFF,TGTGCCAGCAGTTTATCGTGGAGCCTCAGTGGGTCCCGCGGGGAGCTGTTTTTT
TRBJ1-3,12,NA,once,TRBV29-1,CSVKQSGNTIYF,TGCAGCGTTAAACAGTCTGGAAACACCATATATTTT
TRBJ1-2,12,NA,NA,TRBV19,CASSSNSYGYTF,TGTGCCAGTAGTTCCAACTCCTATGGCTACACCTTC
TRBJ1-5,15,NA,NA,TRBV15,CATSRAPVRDQPQHF,TGTGCCACCAGCAGAGCGCCGGTCCGGGATCAGCCCCAGCATTTT
TRBJ2-1,13,TRBD1,few,TRBV10-3,CAITRTGLNEQFF,TGTGCCATCACTCGGACAGGGCTCAATGAGCAGTTCTTC
TRBJ2-3,15,TRBD2,NA,TRBV19,CASSQLAGGVDTQYF,TGTGCCAGTAGTCAGCTAGCGGGAGGGGTGGATACGCAGTATTTT
TRBJ2-1,13,TRBD1,NA,TRBV6-5,CASRRQGVNEQFF,TGTGCCAGCCGGAGACAGGGTGTGAATGAGCAGTTCTTC
TRBJ2-7,16,NA,NA,TRBV19,CASSTPPGQGSYEQYF,TGTGCCAGTAGTACCCCGCCCGGGCAGGGATCCTACGAGCAGTACTTC
TRBJ2-2,14,TRBD1,NA,TRBV5-1,CASSGTVNTGELFF,TGCGCCAGCAGCGGGACAGTTAACACCGGGGAGCTGTTTTTT
TRBJ2-1,16,TRBD2,NA,TRBV11-1,CASSLDLTSAKNEQFF,TGTGCCAGCAGCTTAGATCTCACTAGCGCCAAGAATGAGCAGTTCTTC
TRBJ1-1,14,NA,NA,TRBV18,CASSPTQGNTEAFF,TGTGCCAGCTCACCAACCCAGGGTAACACTGAAGCTTTCTTT
TRBJ2-3,17,TRBD2,NA,TRBV27,CASSSPGTSGSADTQYF,TGTGCCAGCAGTTCCCCCGGGACTAGCGGGAGCGCAGATACGCAGTATTTT
TRBJ2-2,16,TRBD1,NA,TRBV4-1,CASSSRQGANTGELFF,TGCGCCAGCAGCAGCCGACAGGGGGCGAACACCGGGGAGCTGTTTTTT
TRBJ1-2,14,NA,NA,TRBV10-3,CAISDSGEVYGYTF,TGTGCCATCAGTGACTCGGGGGAAGTCTATGGCTACACCTTC
TRBJ1-4,15,NA,NA,TRBV6-5,CASSFSGGGSEKLFF,TGTGCCAGCAGCTTCTCTGGAGGAGGGAGTGAAAAACTGTTTTTT
TRBJ1-1,16,TRBD1,NA,TRBV19,CASSIRQGALNTEAFF,TGTGCCAGTAGTATAAGACAGGGGGCATTGAACACTGAAGCTTTCTTT
TRBJ1-1,15,TRBD1,NA,TRBV5-1,CASSSTGTENTEAFF,TGCGCCAGCAGCTCTACCGGGACAGAGAACACTGAAGCTTTCTTT
TRBJ2-7,13,NA,NA,TRBV7-9,CASSLIVYHEQYF,TGTGCCAGCAGCTTAATAGTTTACCACGAGCAGTACTTC
TRBJ2-1,16,TRBD1,NA,TRBV7-8,CASSPRQGPPYNEQFF,TGTGCCAGCAGCCCGCGACAGGGGCCCCCCTACAATGAGCAGTTCTTC
TRBJ1-2,14,TRBD1,NA,TRBV19,CASSPPGQNYGYTF,TGTGCCAGTAGTCCCCCGGGACAGAACTATGGCTACACCTTC
TRBJ2-1,14,TRBD2,NA,TRBV7-8,CASSFPGGANEQFF,TGTGCCAGCAGCTTCCCCGGGGGGGCCAATGAGCAGTTCTTC
TRBJ1-5,14,NA,NA,TRBV5-6,CASSVRGGAQPQHF,TGTGCCAGCAGCGTGAGGGGAGGGGCTCAGCCCCAGCATTTT
TRBJ2-5,18,TRBD2,NA,TRBV4-2,CASSQEVRTSGARETQYF,TGTGCCAGCAGCCAAGAGGTTAGGACTAGCGGGGCCAGGGAGACCCAGTACTTC
TRBJ2-1,13,NA,NA,TRBV19,CASTWRGRAEQFF,TGTGCCAGTACCTGGAGGGGGAGGGCTGAGCAGTTCTTC